Listed below are T cell receptor beta chains from one sample, sequenced in a study of T-cell reconstitution after alpha-beta-depleted transplantation in children. One entry per CDR3 protein results from TCRdb running MiXCR on the PCR reads. The data hold about 200,000 distinct CDR3 sequences, with roughly 6.3% observed a single time. The sequenced sample was PBMCs, obtained before TCRalphabeta/CD19-depleted stem cell transplant. The receptors were sampled from a girl less than two years old with combined immunodeficiency, due to receive a stem cell transplant. CDR3s include the opening cysteine and the closing phenylalanine or tryptophan. D genes are given only for firm matches. A row's size may be missing; if present it is once, few, many or a size class.

CDR3 DNA: TGTGCCAGCAGCACTGGACAGGGGTGGGGAAACACCATATATTTT
CDR3 protein: CASSTGQGWGNTIYF
V gene: TRBV7-2
clone size: few
D gene: TRBD1
J gene: TRBJ1-3

CDR3 DNA: TGCAGCGTTGGCGACTACGGCTACAATGAGCAGTTCTTC
CDR3 protein: CSVGDYGYNEQFF
V gene: TRBV29-1
clone size: many
D gene: -
J gene: TRBJ2-1

CDR3 DNA: TGTGCCAGCAGTTTAGGGGGACCCCCCTACGAGCAGTACTTC
CDR3 protein: CASSLGGPPYEQYF
V gene: TRBV27
clone size: many
D gene: -
J gene: TRBJ2-7

CDR3 DNA: TGTGCCAGCAGCTTAGGGTCTAGCGCTTTCCATGAGCAGTTCTTC
CDR3 protein: CASSLGSSAFHEQFF
V gene: TRBV7-6
clone size: -
D gene: -
J gene: TRBJ2-1

CDR3 DNA: TGTGCCAGCAGTGAACCCTCTAGAACCCCCTACAATGAGCAGTTCTTC
CDR3 protein: CASSEPSRTPYNEQFF
V gene: TRBV6-1
clone size: many
D gene: -
J gene: TRBJ2-1

CDR3 DNA: TGTGCCAGCAGCCTCTTTCCGGTAGCGGGGGGGCGAGAGACCCAGTACTTC
CDR3 protein: CASSLFPVAGGRETQYF
V gene: TRBV5-6
clone size: many
D gene: TRBD2
J gene: TRBJ2-5

CDR3 DNA: TGCGCCAGCAGCCCACTTGTGGGGAGAGGAGAGACCCAGTACTTC
CDR3 protein: CASSPLVGRGETQYF
V gene: TRBV5-1
clone size: many
D gene: -
J gene: TRBJ2-5

CDR3 DNA: TGTGCCAGCAGCCAAGTCTACACGTGGGGAGAGACCCAGTACTTC
CDR3 protein: CASSQVYTWGETQYF
V gene: TRBV14
clone size: many
D gene: -
J gene: TRBJ2-5

CDR3 DNA: TGCAGTGCTAGCTCCCGACAGGGCTACTATAATTCACCCCTCCACTTT
CDR3 protein: CSASSRQGYYNSPLHF
V gene: TRBV20-1
clone size: many
D gene: TRBD1
J gene: TRBJ1-6

CDR3 DNA: TGTGCCAGCAACACACAGGGTATCTCCTACGAGCAGTACTTC
CDR3 protein: CASNTQGISYEQYF
V gene: TRBV7-9
clone size: many
D gene: -
J gene: TRBJ2-7

CDR3 DNA: TGTGCCAGCAGCCTCGGACTAGCGGGAGTTCTCGAGCAGTACTTC
CDR3 protein: CASSLGLAGVLEQYF
V gene: TRBV12-3/TRBV12-4
clone size: many
D gene: TRBD2
J gene: TRBJ2-7

CDR3 DNA: TGCGCCAGCAGCTTGAGAGGGCCCCAAAACATTCAGTACTTC
CDR3 protein: CASSLRGPQNIQYF
V gene: TRBV5-1
clone size: many
D gene: -
J gene: TRBJ2-4

CDR3 DNA: TGTGCCAGCAGCAAAGAAAGGGCTACCTCTGGAAACACCATATATTTT
CDR3 protein: CASSKERATSGNTIYF
V gene: TRBV21-1
clone size: many
D gene: -
J gene: TRBJ1-3

CDR3 DNA: TGTGCCAGCAGTGTACAGGGACCCTCCTACGAGCAGTACTTC
CDR3 protein: CASSVQGPSYEQYF
V gene: TRBV25-1
clone size: few
D gene: -
J gene: TRBJ2-7

CDR3 DNA: TGTGCCAGCAGTTTAGGGGACAGTGGTTACAATGAGCAGTTCTTC
CDR3 protein: CASSLGDSGYNEQFF
V gene: TRBV12-3/TRBV12-4
clone size: many
D gene: TRBD1
J gene: TRBJ2-1

CDR3 DNA: TGCAGCGTTGGTTTGCAGCGTACCTCCTACGAGCAGTACTTC
CDR3 protein: CSVGLQRTSYEQYF
V gene: TRBV29-1
clone size: many
D gene: -
J gene: TRBJ2-7

CDR3 DNA: TGTGCCAGCAGCTCTCAGGGTTGGGAAAGAGGCGACTATGGCTACACCTTC
CDR3 protein: CASSSQGWERGDYGYTF
V gene: TRBV5-5
clone size: many
D gene: -
J gene: TRBJ1-2

CDR3 DNA: TGTGCCAGCAGTTCAGGGACATTTATCAATGAGCAGTTCTTC
CDR3 protein: CASSSGTFINEQFF
V gene: TRBV12-3/TRBV12-4
clone size: many
D gene: -
J gene: TRBJ2-1

CDR3 DNA: TGTGCCAGCAGCTCGCCCCAGATTTGGGGATTTCGCACAGATACGCAGTATTTT
CDR3 protein: CASSSPQIWGFRTDTQYF
V gene: TRBV11-2
clone size: many
D gene: -
J gene: TRBJ2-3

CDR3 DNA: TGTGCCAGCAGCCCTGGGGGGAACTATGGCTACACCTTC
CDR3 protein: CASSPGGNYGYTF
V gene: TRBV12-3/TRBV12-4
clone size: many
D gene: -
J gene: TRBJ1-2

CDR3 DNA: TGTGCCAGCAGCCGGGGACAGGCTATACTCTACGAGCAGTACTTC
CDR3 protein: CASSRGQAILYEQYF
V gene: TRBV7-9
clone size: many
D gene: TRBD1
J gene: TRBJ2-7

CDR3 DNA: TGTGCCAGCATCCCCGTCAGGGAGATGGGCACCGGGGAGCTGTTTTTT
CDR3 protein: CASIPVREMGTGELFF
V gene: TRBV12-3/TRBV12-4
clone size: many
D gene: -
J gene: TRBJ2-2

CDR3 DNA: TGTGCCAGCAGTTTCGCCAGCCCCAATGAGCAGTTCTTC
CDR3 protein: CASSFASPNEQFF
V gene: TRBV12-3/TRBV12-4
clone size: many
D gene: -
J gene: TRBJ2-1

CDR3 DNA: TGTGCCAGCAGTTTATCCCGACTAGCGGGATTAGATACGCAGTATTTT
CDR3 protein: CASSLSRLAGLDTQYF
V gene: TRBV28
clone size: many
D gene: TRBD2
J gene: TRBJ2-3

CDR3 DNA: TGTGCCAGCAGCGTTGTCCGGGGACAGGGATCTCCCGGGGAGCTGTTTTTT
CDR3 protein: CASSVVRGQGSPGELFF
V gene: TRBV7-6
clone size: many
D gene: TRBD1
J gene: TRBJ2-2

CDR3 DNA: TGTGCCAGCAGTTTAGTCCCTAAGAACGAGCAGTACTTC
CDR3 protein: CASSLVPKNEQYF
V gene: TRBV12-3/TRBV12-4
clone size: many
D gene: -
J gene: TRBJ2-7

CDR3 DNA: TGTGCCAGCAGTAACGACAGCCCTAATAATGAAAAACTGTTTTTT
CDR3 protein: CASSNDSPNNEKLFF
V gene: TRBV6-5
clone size: many
D gene: -
J gene: TRBJ1-4

CDR3 DNA: TGTGCCAGCAGCTTAGGTCGCGGGGGCCTATCCTACGAGCAGTACTTC
CDR3 protein: CASSLGRGGLSYEQYF
V gene: TRBV7-2
clone size: many
D gene: -
J gene: TRBJ2-7